This T cell receptor (beta chain) derives from a study of regulatory T cells in long-lasting Graves disease. Findings and caveats of the study: Persistent disease preferred TRBV28, TRBJ1-2 and TRBJ2-5.

This clonotype was counted only a few times. The antigen is undetermined. Through Arm-PCR of CDR3 regions and iRepertoire HTBI primers, TCR beta libraries were built. Each CDR3 protein is one row after TCRdb ran MiXCR on the multiplex PCR reads. The sample has some 460,000 distinct CDR3 sequences, 15% to 20% seen once. The J segment lost 7 bases and the V segment lost 6 bases, leaving 11 bases of the junction unmatched. The CDR3 is made up of 15 amino acids. CDR1 and CDR2 from the germline V gene are DFQATT and SNEGSKA (reference sequence). Indicated time point: newly diagnosed GD, antithyroid drugs for less than 3 months. The TCR library used RNA extracted from PBMCs. This same sample was also taken into another study, of T cells in Graves' hyperthyroidism and ophthalmopathy. This second study says: Uncontrolled infection, other autoimmune disease, pregnancy and lactation each barred patients from inclusion. Within blood appeared most thyroid clonotypes that had expanded above 0.001. Researchers report that a 13 V-J model separated ophthalmopathy from stable hyperthyroidism.

The starting material was peripheral blood mononuclear cells (PBMCs), obtained at new diagnosis, from a patient treated with antithyroid drugs. The receptor's source is a man aged 35 to 55 with Graves disease. J is TRBJ2-4 and V is TRBV20-1; 11 bases line up with TRBD1. Here the CDR3 DNA reads TGCAGTGCCTCACCCGGCGGACAGGGGGCTAACATTCAGTACTTC. Its protein product is CSASPGGQGANIQYF.